The rows below give T cell receptor beta chains drawn from one sample of a study of OX40 agonist ivuxolimab in advanced cancers. Assay: immunoSEQ multiplex PCR; the TCRdb copy retains only in-frame clones and omits some. The sample records 50,000 to 65,000 clones, 81% being singletons. Sequences were derived from CD4+ or CD8+ T cells sorted from blood, sampled in a trial of the OX40 agonist ivuxolimab. The receptors were gathered from an adult with an advanced solid tumor such as melanoma, head and neck, liver or kidney cancer. The CDR3 runs from the conserved cysteine through the conserved F or W. The D gene is left open where the match is weak. Clone size is stated in some rows and not others, as once, few, many or a class when expanded.

d_call	clone_size	j_call	v_call	cdr3_nt	cdr3_aa
NA	few	TRBJ1-1	TRBV14	TGTGCCACAGGGAGGGGCACTGAAGCTTTCTTT	CATGRGTEAFF
NA	few	TRBJ1-6	TRBV2	TGTGCCAGCAGTGAAGCTCGGCGGGAGGCCCTCCACTTT	CASSEARREALHF
NA	NA	TRBJ2-4	TRBV7-2	TGTGCCAGCAGCGATTTGGGGGGACACATTCAGTACTTC	CASSDLGGHIQYF
NA	once	TRBJ1-2	TRBV18	TGTGCCAGCTCACTGGACAGAGAACCTAACTATGGCTACACCTTC	CASSLDREPNYGYTF
TRBD2	NA	TRBJ2-7	TRBV6-5	TGTGCCAGCAGTTACTCTCTAGCGGGCTCCTACGAGCAGTACTTC	CASSYSLAGSYEQYF
NA	NA	TRBJ2-1	TRBV6-5	TGTGCCAGCAGTTACACCCGGGACAATGAGCAGTTCTTC	CASSYTRDNEQFF
NA	NA	TRBJ2-2	TRBV5-1	TGCGCCAGCAGCTTGGGGGCGAACACCGGGGAGCTGTTTTTT	CASSLGANTGELFF
TRBD1	once	TRBJ1-2	TRBV19	TGTGCCAGTAGTCCGGACAGGAACTATGGCTACACCTTC	CASSPDRNYGYTF
TRBD1	NA	TRBJ2-1	TRBV11-3	TGTGCCAGCAGCTCCCCCGGGACAGGGTTTCGCGATGAGCAGTTCTTC	CASSSPGTGFRDEQFF
TRBD1	NA	TRBJ2-2	TRBV27	TGTGCCAGCAGTTTGGGACAGGGATCCAACGCGAACACCGGGGAGCTGTTTTTT	CASSLGQGSNANTGELFF
TRBD1	NA	TRBJ1-2	TRBV5-4	TGTGCCAGCAGCTCGGGACAGGATTATGGCTACACCTTC	CASSSGQDYGYTF
TRBD1	NA	TRBJ1-2	TRBV6-6	TGTGCCAGCAGAACAGGGGGGCCTAACTATGGCTACACCTTC	CASRTGGPNYGYTF
NA	few	TRBJ1-5	TRBV5-1	TGCGCCAGCAGCTTGGACGGATATAGCAATCAGCCCCAGCATTTT	CASSLDGYSNQPQHF
NA	NA	TRBJ1-1	TRBV10-3	TGTGCCATCAGGCGGACAGAGGTGAACACTGAAGCTTTCTTT	CAIRRTEVNTEAFF
NA	once	TRBJ1-1	TRBV7-9	TGTGCCAGCAGCTTAGGATTCCGCACTGAAGCTTTCTTT	CASSLGFRTEAFF
NA	NA	TRBJ1-5	TRBV28	TGTGCCAGCTTCGACAGCAAGAATAATCAGCCCCAGCATTTT	CASFDSKNNQPQHF
NA	NA	TRBJ2-7	TRBV28	TGTGCCAGCAGTTTTAGTACCTACGAGCAGTACTTC	CASSFSTYEQYF
NA	few	TRBJ1-5	TRBV19	TGTGCCAGTAGTCTCTACAGGGATCAGCCCCAGCATTTT	CASSLYRDQPQHF
TRBD1	once	TRBJ1-4	TRBV2	TGTGCCAGCAGTGGCTTCAACAGGGGGCGAGGTGAAAAACTGTTTTTT	CASSGFNRGRGEKLFF
NA	NA	TRBJ1-2	TRBV11-1	TGTGCCAGCAGCTCACCGGGACATAAATCTAACTATGGCTACACCTTC	CASSSPGHKSNYGYTF
NA	NA	TRBJ1-1	TRBV5-4	TGTGCCAGCCGAGACCGACAGCCGGGCACTGAAGCTTTCTTT	CASRDRQPGTEAFF
NA	NA	TRBJ2-3	TRBV7-8	TGTGCCAGCAGTAGGACTAAAGATACGCAGTATTTT	CASSRTKDTQYF
NA	NA	TRBJ1-3	TRBV5-8	TGTGCCAGCAGCGCGGACAGTGGAAACACCATATATTTT	CASSADSGNTIYF
TRBD1	few	TRBJ1-2	TRBV29-1	TGCAGCGTTACAAGAGGACAGGGGAGTAGCTATGGCTACACCTTC	CSVTRGQGSSYGYTF
NA	NA	TRBJ1-6	TRBV19	TGTGCCAGTAGTATCAAGGGTAGGAGCTCCTATAATTCACCCCTCCACTTT	CASSIKGRSSYNSPLHF
NA	NA	TRBJ2-7	TRBV27	TGTGCCAGCACCGGACAAAGCTCCTACGAGCAGTACTTC	CASTGQSSYEQYF
NA	NA	TRBJ1-1	TRBV6-1	TGTGCCAGCTCTATGGGAAGAGGTACTGAAGCTTTCTTT	CASSMGRGTEAFF
NA	NA	TRBJ1-1	TRBV7-9	TGTGCCAGCAGCTCCCGCAGGGGCGGCACTGAAGCTTTCTTT	CASSSRRGGTEAFF
NA	NA	TRBJ2-1	TRBV18	TGTGCCAGCTCACCACTGGTAGCGGACAATGAGCAGTTCTTC	CASSPLVADNEQFF
NA	NA	TRBJ1-6	TRBV7-2	TGTGCCAGCAGCTTAAACCTTGCGGGCCCGATGGCTTCACCCCTCCACTTT	CASSLNLAGPMASPLHF
NA	once	TRBJ1-3	TRBV18	TGTGCCAGCTCACCAGGGCATATCTCTGGAAACACCATATATTTT	CASSPGHISGNTIYF
TRBD1	NA	TRBJ1-5	TRBV15	TGTGCCACCAGCAGAATGAGACAGGGGGGGATTCAGCCCCAGCATTTT	CATSRMRQGGIQPQHF
NA	NA	TRBJ1-4	TRBV19	TGTGCCAGTAGTATCTACGGGTTAATGGAAAAACTGTTTTTT	CASSIYGLMEKLFF
TRBD1	NA	TRBJ2-5	TRBV10-3	TGTGCCATCACTAATATTACTGGACAGGGCGGAACCCAGTACTTC	CAITNITGQGGTQYF
NA	NA	TRBJ1-2	TRBV7-7	TGTGCCAGCAGCTTAGCGGCCCCATGGGGAAAGAATGGCTACACCTTC	CASSLAAPWGKNGYTF
TRBD1	NA	TRBJ2-7	TRBV7-9	TGTGCCAGCAGCTTAAGCGGACAGGGGGAAAAGTACTTC	CASSLSGQGEKYF
TRBD1	NA	TRBJ1-4	TRBV18	TGTGCCAGCTCATCACTTACAGGGGGAACAACTAATGAAAAACTGTTTTTT	CASSSLTGGTTNEKLFF
TRBD2	NA	TRBJ2-1	TRBV10-1	TGCGCCAGCAGTGAGTCATCTGGACTAGCGGGGTCATATGAGCAGTTCTTC	CASSESSGLAGSYEQFF
NA	NA	TRBJ1-5	TRBV18	TGTGCCAGCTCACCACCCGGGGGGAATAGCAATCAGCCCCAGCATTTT	CASSPPGGNSNQPQHF
NA	NA	TRBJ2-1	TRBV5-1	TGCGCCAGCAGCTTGGTGGGGACAAGTTACAATGAGCAGTTCTTC	CASSLVGTSYNEQFF
TRBD1	NA	TRBJ1-1	TRBV6-5	TGTGCCAGCCGACAGGGGGTGGTAGGGGGAGCTTTCTTT	CASRQGVVGGAFF
TRBD2	NA	TRBJ2-2	TRBV4-1	TGCGCCAGCAGGGGGCAGCGGGGGGGCCCCACCGGGGAGCTGTTTTTT	CASRGQRGGPTGELFF
NA	NA	TRBJ2-5	TRBV5-4	TGTGCCAGCAGCCTGGGTCAGGGAGAGACCCAGTACTTC	CASSLGQGETQYF
NA	NA	TRBJ2-5	TRBV30	TGTGCCTGGAGCCCTACAAGTGGTGCCCAGTACTTC	CAWSPTSGAQYF